This T cell receptor (beta chain) emerged from a study of blood T cell repertoires in COVID-19. Per the authors' pipeline: How many nucleated cells were present was estimated from reference gene primer amplification. Produced via immunoSEQ multiplex PCR; TCRdb's table is partial and in-frame only. V, J and clone size derive from that table, while D and trimming were established from the DNA sequence. Seen here are 75,000 to 95,000 clones, roughly 72% observed once, and the top ten hold approximately 23%. Sequencing was performed on peripheral blood. The receptor was derived from a woman aged 55-70 years in a cohort sampled during active or convalescent COVID-19.

CDR3 loop: CASGVTGGADAFF. The CDR3 bases are TGTGCTAGTGGTGTGACAGGGGGCGCAGACGCTTTCTTT. The rearrangement joins TRBV12-5 to TRBJ1-1; 10 bases agree with TRBD1. Per the germline V gene, CDR1 is LGHNT and CDR2 is FRNRAP. The CDR3 totals 13 residues. V shed 5 bases, J shed 11 bases, and the junction held 8 bases outside the gene matches.